These 30 T cell receptor beta chains were sequenced from one sample in a study of blood T cell repertoires in COVID-19. Here immunoSEQ multiplex PCR was the method, and the copy in TCRdb shows in-frame clones only, minus some. The sample records about 270,000 clones, 91% being singletons. Sequencing used PBMCs or T cells enriched from blood (not recorded which). Receptors were obtained from a man aged 40-50 years who had been exposed to COVID-19.

The rearrangement links TRBV19 to TRBJ1-3; 8 nucleotides match TRBD1. J was trimmed by 0 bases and V by 4 bases; bases with no gene match: 8. The CDR3 spans 17 residues. The V gene's germline CDR1 is LNHDA and CDR2 SQIVND (reference sequence). The CDR3 nucleotides read TGTGCCAGTAGTACCACAGGGGGGCCGAGCTCTGGAAACACCATATATTTT. As protein: CASSTTGGPSSGNTIYF.

The CDR3 protein is CASSQETSGSYEQYF. Here the CDR3 DNA reads TGCGCCAGCAGCCAAGAGACTAGCGGGAGCTACGAGCAGTACTTC. The J gene is TRBJ2-7, the V gene TRBV4-3, with TRBD2 matching over 12 bases. CDR3 size: 15 residues. V was clipped by 0 bases and J by 3 bases; unmatched bases: 0. The V gene's germline CDR1 is LGHNA and CDR2 YSLEER.

This clone was recorded only once. The chain combines TRBV7-9 with TRBJ2-2; the D gene is possibly TRBD1 (6 bases). The CDR3 extends over 18 amino acids. Germline V gene data show CDR1 as SEHNR and CDR2 as FQNEAQ (reference sequence). V was shortened by 2 bases and J by 0 bases, with 16 bases between the two germline ends. The CDR3 nucleotides are TGTGCCAGCAGCTTAACATATGGGACACCGACGAACACCGGGGAGCTGTTTTTT. Protein sequence: CASSLTYGTPTNTGELFF.

This sequence joins TRBV4-1 and TRBJ2-1, with 9 bases fitting TRBD2. With 1 base clipped from V and 10 bases from J, the junction kept 2 bases outside the gene matches. This CDR3 region has 13 residues. The germline CDR1 and CDR2 sequences are MGHRA and YSYEKL. The CDR3 here is CASSQGLAAEQFF. The CDR3 DNA follows: TGCGCCAGCAGCCAAGGACTAGCGGCAGAGCAGTTCTTC.

The chain couples TRBV5-6 to TRBJ2-7; 7 bases fit TRBD1. V trimming: 3 bases; J trimming: 0 bases; junction bases outside the gene matches: 9. CDR1 SGHDT and CDR2 YYEEEE come from the germline V gene. This CDR3 is 16 amino acids long. DNA for the CDR3: TGTGCCAGCAGCTCCACTTCCTGGGACAGCTCCTACGAGCAGTACTTC. Translating it yields CASSSTSWDSSYEQYF.

The chain carries TRBV11-3 and TRBJ2-2; 13 bases map to TRBD2. This CDR3 comprises 19 residues. Germline loops: CDR1 SGHNT, CDR2 YENEEA. Unmatched junction bases numbered 11, after V lost 0 bases and J lost 7 bases. The CDR3 here is CASSLDRLGTSGKNGELFF. For the CDR3, the DNA is TGTGCCAGCAGCTTAGATCGGTTAGGGACTAGCGGGAAGAACGGGGAGCTGTTTTTT. The variable domain in full, with the rest retrieved from reference TRBV11-3 and TRBJ2-2, is EAGVVQSPRYKIIEKKQPVAFWCNPISGHNTLYWYLQNLGQGPELLIRYENEEAVDDSQLPKDRFSAERLKGVDSTLKIQPAELGDSAVYLCASSLDRLGTSGKNGELFFGEGSRLTVL.

This chain links TRBV18 with TRBJ2-3; 7 bases match TRBD2. The length of the CDR3 is 16 residues. CDR1 and CDR2 (germline): KGHSH, LQKENI. V lost 2 bases to trimming and J lost 1 base; unmatched junction nucleotides: 6. CDR3 region: CASSPLGSGGTDTQYF. CDR3 DNA: TGTGCCAGCTCACCATTAGGGAGCGGGGGCACAGATACGCAGTATTTT.

This clone was detected only once. The chain is built from TRBV5-1 and TRBJ1-1, with 10 bases fitting TRBD1. Germline V gives CDR1 SGHRS, CDR2 YFSETQ. The V segment lost 4 bases and the J segment 0 bases; nucleotides outside the gene matches: 9. CDR3 length: 17 residues. The CDR3 loop is CASSPGQGGALNTEAFF. The CDR3 DNA reads TGCGCCAGCAGCCCCGGACAGGGGGGCGCCTTGAACACTGAAGCTTTCTTT.

The gene calls are TRBV30 and TRBJ1-1, with unresolved D. This CDR3 spans 15 amino acids. Germline CDR1 and CDR2: GTSNPN and SVGIG (reference sequence). Trimming removed 3 bases at V and 3 bases at J, with 17 bases between. CDR3 in amino acids: CAWRIVTSRDTEAFF. The CDR3 DNA sequence: TGTGCCTGGAGGATAGTAACCAGTCGGGACACTGAAGCTTTCTTT.

The V gene is TRBV5-6, the J gene TRBJ2-3; 11 bases map to TRBD2. In germline, CDR1 is SGHDT, CDR2 YYEEEE. The CDR3 loop spans 17 amino acids. The junction had 6 bases not matched to a gene; V was cut back by 2 bases and J by 1 base. This CDR3 reads CASSFRLAGSGTDTQYF. The CDR3 nucleotides read TGTGCCAGCAGCTTCCGACTAGCGGGGAGCGGCACAGATACGCAGTATTTT.

The chain uses TRBV3-1 (or the pseudogene TRBV3-2) and TRBJ1-2; 8 bases are a match to TRBD1. The CDR3 extends over 18 amino acids. Per germline, CDR1 LGHDT and CDR2 YNNKEL (reference sequence). Trimming took 0 bases from V and 2 from J; bases not matched to a gene: 11. For the CDR3, the DNA is TGTGCCAGCAGCCAAGAAGAGGCAGGGGGCTTAGGAAACTATGGCTACACCTTC. Translated, it gives CASSQEEAGGLGNYGYTF.

This clone came up once. V usage is TRBV25-1 and J usage is TRBJ1-2; D perhaps matches TRBD1 (5 bases). V dropped 2 bases and J dropped 4 bases, with 14 bases sitting between them. Germline CDR1 reads MGHDK; CDR2 reads SYGVNS. The CDR3 loop spans 15 amino acids. DNA for the CDR3: TGTGCCAGCAGTGAAGGGGGGGGTTTTGGCTATGGCTACACCTTC. It specifies CASSEGGGFGYGYTF.

The J gene is TRBJ2-1, the V gene TRBV4-1; TRBD1 matches 8 bases. The germline V gene has CDR1 MGHRA and CDR2 YSYEKL. The CDR3 is 17 amino acids. V gave up 4 bases and J gave up 0 bases; unmatched junction bases: 8. DNA of the CDR3: TGCGCCAGCAGCCCCCGAGGGACAGGAGCCTCCTACAATGAGCAGTTCTTC. Residues: CASSPRGTGASYNEQFF.

This CDR3 reads CASSPSSGASYEQYF. Written as DNA, the CDR3 is TGTGCCAGCAGCCCCTCTAGCGGTGCCTCCTACGAGCAGTACTTC. The chain uses TRBV2 and TRBJ2-7; TRBD2 matches 7 bases. The CDR3 length is 15 residues. J was trimmed by 0 bases and V by 6 bases; bases with no gene match: 8. The germline gives CDR1 SNHLY, CDR2 FYNNEI. Full variable domain (rest looked up from reference TRBV2 and TRBJ2-7): EPEVTQTPSHQVTQMGQEVILRCVPISNHLYFYWYRQILGQKVEFLVSFYNNEISEKSEIFDDQFSVERPDGSNFTLKIRSTKLEDSAMYFCASSPSSGASYEQYFGPGTRLTVT.

The chain carries TRBV19 and TRBJ1-5, with D unclear. Per germline, CDR1 LNHDA and CDR2 SQIVND (reference sequence). Trimming took 7 bases from V and 7 from J, leaving 14 bases between them. This CDR3 has 13 residues. The CDR3 region is CASMRGTAQPQHF. CDR3 nucleotides: TGTGCCAGTATGAGAGGTACCGCGCAGCCCCAGCATTTT.

The chain combines TRBV9 with TRBJ2-1; TRBD2 might be the D (5 bases). This CDR3 is built from 17 residues. CDR1 SGDLS and CDR2 YYNGEE come from the germline V gene. Trimming left V 4 bases short and J 4 bases short, with 21 bases between. CDR3 amino acids: CASSSQTQPTGYNEQFF. CDR3 coding DNA: TGTGCCAGCAGCTCCCAGACTCAACCAACGGGGTACAATGAGCAGTTCTTC.

The CDR3 spells CASTPYSGNTIYF. The CDR3 nucleotides read TGTGCCAGCACCCCGTACTCTGGAAACACCATATATTTT. The chain has TRBV6-5 and TRBJ1-3, with D hard to call. Trimming stripped 7 bases from V and 0 bases from J, with 7 bases between. The germline V gene encodes CDR1 MNHEY and CDR2 SVGAGI. The CDR3 is 13 residues long.

This chain connects TRBV18 to TRBJ1-1; 9 bases line up with TRBD1. The CDR3 is 15 residues long. The V gene's germline CDR1 is KGHSH and CDR2 LQKENI. J was trimmed by 3 bases and V by 8 bases; bases with no gene match: 10. CDR3: CASPPVQGAHTEAFF. CDR3 DNA: TGTGCCAGCCCTCCCGTACAGGGGGCCCACACTGAAGCTTTCTTT. Looking up the rest from reference TRBV18 and TRBJ1-1 gives the full variable domain: NAGVMQNPRHLVRRRGQEARLRCSPMKGHSHVYWYRQLPEEGLKFMVYLQKENIIDESGMPKERFSAEFPKEGPSILRIQQVVRGDSAAYFCASPPVQGAHTEAFFGQGTRLTVV.

V and J are TRBV25-1 and TRBJ2-7; 10 nucleotides agree with TRBD1. The CDR3 loop spans 14 amino acids. From germline, CDR1 is MGHDK and CDR2 SYGVNS. The V and J ends lost 5 bases and 2 bases, in that order; junction bases with no gene match: 3. The CDR3, as DNA: TGTGCCAGCAGTTGGGACAGGGGAGCCTACGAGCAGTACTTC. Its translation: CASSWDRGAYEQYF.

This chain links TRBV30 with TRBJ1-5, with 11 bases matching TRBD1. Trimming removed 2 bases from V and 3 bases from J; junction bases left unmatched: 12. The CDR3 spans 18 residues. Germline lookup yields CDR1 GTSNPN and CDR2 SVGIG (reference sequence). This CDR3 reads CAWSPPDRGRGANQPQHF. In DNA form, the CDR3 reads TGTGCCTGGAGTCCCCCGGACAGGGGGCGCGGGGCCAATCAGCCCCAGCATTTT.

Turning to this clone: The junction and the germline gene differ at one end; a read error may be behind it. This chain uses TRBV19 with TRBJ1-1; D is possibly TRBD1 (5 bases). Per the germline V gene, CDR1 is LNHDA and CDR2 is SQIVND (reference sequence). CDR3 length: 14 amino acids. The CDR3 loop is CASSIMSGNPEAFF. In DNA form, the CDR3 reads TGTGCCAGTAGTATAATGTCAGGGAACCCTGAAGCTTTCTTT.

The rearrangement uses TRBV19 and TRBJ2-3; TRBD1 matches at 10 bases. Germline loops: CDR1 LNHDA, CDR2 SQIVND (reference sequence). V was clipped by 3 bases and J by 4 bases; unmatched bases: 7. The CDR3 covers 16 residues. CDR3 in amino acids: CASSIPGTGVADTQYF. The CDR3 nucleotides are TGTGCCAGTAGTATTCCCGGGACAGGGGTTGCAGATACGCAGTATTTT.

This chain joins TRBV3-1 (or the pseudogene TRBV3-2) and TRBJ2-2; 7 bases match TRBD1. This CDR3 has 16 amino acids. In germline, CDR1 is LGHDT, CDR2 YNNKEL (reference sequence). Germline trimming cut 1 base from V and 7 bases from J; bases unmatched to any gene: 9. The CDR3 loop reads CASSQGKGANIGELFF. The CDR3 nucleotides are TGTGCCAGCAGCCAAGGGAAGGGGGCGAATATCGGGGAGCTGTTTTTT.

Concerning this clone itself: The same CDR3 is also encoded by other DNA sequences in this sample. The chain is built from TRBV25-1 and TRBJ1-5; D is uncertain. Germline CDR1 reads MGHDK; CDR2 reads SYGVNS. This CDR3 has 14 residues. V was shortened by 3 bases and J by 0 bases, with 6 bases between the two germline ends. CDR3 in amino acids: CASSDPGSNQPQHF. CDR3 DNA sequence: TGTGCCAGCAGTGACCCAGGTAGCAATCAGCCCCAGCATTTT.

This clone has only one observation. V gene TRBV7-9 combines with J gene TRBJ2-7, with 7 bases lining up with TRBD2. Germline values: CDR1 SEHNR, CDR2 FQNEAQ (reference sequence). The CDR3 is made up of 14 amino acids. Germline trimming cut 5 bases from V and 6 bases from J; bases unmatched to any gene: 10. DNA for the CDR3: TGTGCCAGCAGCACCAGTGGGGGGGTATCCGAGCAGTACTTC. As protein: CASSTSGGVSEQYF.

V and J are TRBV28 and TRBJ2-5, with TRBD1 matching over 7 bases. The germline gives CDR1 MDHEN, CDR2 SYDVKM. After removal of 3 bases from V and 4 bases from J, the junction contained 8 bases not matched to a gene. The CDR3 spans 15 residues. CDR3 sequence (DNA): TGTGCCAGCAGTTTCCCGGCAGGGGGACGAGAGACCCAGTACTTC. This translates into CASSFPAGGRETQYF.

This chain connects TRBV28 to TRBJ2-7; maybe TRBD2 (6 bases). The CDR3 covers 14 residues. Germline V gene lookup returns CDR1 MDHEN and CDR2 SYDVKM. The CDR3 spells CAIESGGIDYEQYF. CDR3 coding DNA: TGTGCAATCGAATCAGGCGGGATAGACTACGAGCAGTACTTC.

The CDR3 nucleotides read TGCGCCAGCAGCTTACTCCTAGCGGGAGTCTCAGATACGCAGTATTTT. Amino acids: CASSLLLAGVSDTQYF. The chain has TRBV5-1 and TRBJ2-3; 10 nucleotides line up with TRBD2. In germline, CDR1 is SGHRS, CDR2 YFSETQ. Unmatched junction bases numbered 7, after V lost 2 bases and J lost 4 bases. CDR3 size: 16 residues.

This chain links TRBV7-3 with TRBJ2-7; 10 bases match TRBD2. The germline CDR1 and CDR2 sequences are SGHTA and FQGTGA. The CDR3 consists of 15 residues. V dropped 5 bases and J dropped 2; count of bases not matched to a gene: 6. The CDR3 DNA sequence: TGTGCCAGCAGCCCGACGAGCGGGAGGGCCTACGAGCAGTACTTC. Its protein product is CASSPTSGRAYEQYF.

The rearrangement links TRBV4-1 to TRBJ1-5, with a weak D call TRBD1 (6 bases). Germline V gives CDR1 MGHRA, CDR2 YSYEKL. The CDR3 is 15 residues long. V lost 1 base and J lost 5, with 12 bases in between. The CDR3 sequence is CASSQGGGGDQPQHF. The CDR3 DNA follows: TGCGCCAGCAGCCAAGGTGGAGGGGGGGATCAGCCCCAGCATTTT.